This TCR beta chain was recorded in a study of molecular identifiers for immune sequencing clone quantification. V was clipped by 8 bases and J by 3 bases, with 13 bases between them. The germline CDR1 and CDR2 sequences are LNHDA and SQIVND (reference sequence). The CDR3 spans 13 residues. Generation of bulk TCR libraries relied on previously described methods and listed TCR primers. TCRdb used MiXCR to reprocess the PCR reads, holding one entry per CDR3 protein. The sample shows approximately 93,000 distinct CDR3 sequences, more than 20% of them seen only once. The study's findings and limits: Effector cells kept over 99% of their molecules in clones above 20 RNA copies, while naive cells kept under 1% there. Sizes of clones that are highly expanded could be underestimated (if identical TCR molecules share a barcode).

A few counts support this clonotype. The target antigen is unknown. The gene calls are TRBV19 and TRBJ1-1; TRBD1 is a possible D gene (5 bases). This TCR was recovered from a human donor in good health. Some libraries in this study had Jurkat cell RNA spiked in. The specimen sequenced was naive CD8+ T cells from blood, with Jurkat cell RNA spiked in. Indicated subset: FACS-sorted CD8+CD4-CCR7+CD45RA+ naive T cells. For the CDR3, the DNA is TGTGCCAGTCAGGCGGGAGGGGACACTGAAGCTTTCTTT. It codes for CASQAGGDTEAFF. The full variable domain, in which reference TRBV19 and TRBJ1-1 provide the parts outside the CDR3, is DGGITQSPKYLFRKEGQNVTLSCEQNLNHDAMYWYRQDPGQGLRLIYYSQIVNDFQKGDIAEGYSVSREKKESFPLTVTSAQKNPTAFYLCASQAGGDTEAFFGQGTRLTVV.